These T cell receptor beta chains were read from a single sample in a study of blood T cell repertoires in COVID-19. Generated by immunoSEQ multiplex PCR, the TCRdb table keeps only in-frame clones and is missing some. The repertoire consists of more than 300,000 clones, with about 88% occurring once and the leading ten covering about 7%. Sequenced sample: peripheral blood. The receptors were sampled from a woman in her seventies with COVID-19, enrolled during active disease. The CDR3 runs from the conserved cysteine through the conserved F or W. A D gene is named only where the DNA matches it firmly. Size tells how often a clone was seen (once, few, many) or the class of an expanded clone, and some rows leave it out.

V,D,size,J,CDR3,DNA
TRBV18,-,-,TRBJ1-4,CASSPRRQRSTNEKLFF,TGTGCCAGCTCACCACGGAGACAGAGATCAACTAATGAAAAACTGTTTTTT
TRBV5-1,TRBD2,-,TRBJ2-3,CASSALAGGSTDTQYF,TGCGCCAGCAGCGCGCTAGCGGGGGGGAGCACAGATACGCAGTATTTT
TRBV5-1,-,-,TRBJ1-2,CASSPARTNYGYTF,TGCGCCAGCAGTCCCGCCAGGACTAACTATGGCTACACCTTC
TRBV2,-,-,TRBJ1-2,CASTFLGGAEGYTF,TGTGCCAGTACCTTTTTAGGCGGGGCTGAGGGCTACACCTTC
TRBV19,TRBD2,-,TRBJ2-1,CASSSSGTSGYNEQFF,TGTGCCAGTAGTTCGTCCGGGACTAGCGGGTACAATGAGCAGTTCTTC
TRBV5-8,TRBD2,-,TRBJ2-2,CASSPEYRTSGASTGELFF,TGTGCCAGCAGCCCCGAATACCGGACTAGCGGAGCTAGCACCGGGGAGCTGTTTTTT
TRBV9,-,-,TRBJ1-1,CASSVSVAENTEAFF,TGTGCCAGCAGCGTATCGGTAGCGGAAAACACTGAAGCTTTCTTT
TRBV19,TRBD1,-,TRBJ1-1,CASSIRDRGNTEAFF,TGTGCCAGTAGTATCCGGGACAGGGGAAACACTGAAGCTTTCTTT
TRBV4-3,-,-,TRBJ1-1,CASSQDLGQGEAFF,TGCGCCAGCAGCCAAGATTTAGGGCAGGGTGAAGCTTTCTTT
TRBV10-3,-,-,TRBJ1-2,CAISETLLQGSRYGYTF,TGTGCCATCAGTGAGACCTTATTACAGGGTAGTCGGTATGGCTACACCTTC
TRBV11-2,TRBD1,-,TRBJ1-1,CASSHGQGALQAFF,TGTGCCAGCAGCCACGGACAGGGGGCCCTTCAAGCTTTCTTT
TRBV6-5,TRBD1,-,TRBJ2-5,CASRYPGQGSETQYF,TGTGCCAGCAGGTACCCGGGACAGGGGTCTGAGACCCAGTACTTC
TRBV5-4,-,-,TRBJ1-1,CASSLAGGLAEAFF,TGTGCCAGCAGCTTGGCCGGGGGGCTGGCTGAAGCTTTCTTT
TRBV9,TRBD2,once,TRBJ2-2,CASSPQAGVSSFELAGELFF,TGTGCCAGCAGCCCTCAAGCGGGGGTGAGCTCCTTCGAACTCGCCGGGGAGCTGTTTTTT
TRBV9,-,-,TRBJ1-5,CASSLETGDVYSNQPQHF,TGTGCCAGCAGCCTCGAGACGGGGGACGTTTATAGCAATCAGCCCCAGCATTTT
TRBV18,TRBD2,-,TRBJ2-7,CASSPGTSGGFYEQYF,TGTGCCAGCTCTCCCGGTACTAGCGGGGGGTTTTACGAGCAGTACTTC
TRBV29-1,TRBD1,-,TRBJ2-7,CSVERSGGDEQYF,TGCAGCGTTGAACGGTCAGGGGGCGACGAGCAGTACTTC
TRBV18,TRBD1,-,TRBJ1-2,CASSPQGGRYGYTF,TGTGCCAGCTCACCCCAGGGGGGCCGGTATGGCTACACCTTC
TRBV2,-,-,TRBJ1-2,CASLDSVKIGYGYTF,TGTGCCAGCCTCGACAGCGTTAAAATTGGGTATGGCTACACCTTC
TRBV5-6,-,-,TRBJ2-5,CASSTTQGTETQYF,TGTGCCAGCAGCACCACACAGGGTACCGAGACCCAGTACTTC
TRBV3-1/TRBV3-2,TRBD1,-,TRBJ1-5,CASSQSPPGTGWDQPQHF,TGTGCCAGCAGCCAATCCCCGCCGGGGACAGGGTGGGATCAGCCCCAGCATTTT
TRBV11-3,TRBD1,-,TRBJ1-5,CASSLEIWWTGVHQPQHF,TGTGCCAGCAGCTTAGAGATTTGGTGGACAGGGGTTCATCAGCCCCAGCATTTT
TRBV5-6,TRBD1,once,TRBJ1-2,CASSLVGQGERGYTF,TGTGCCAGCAGCTTGGTGGGACAGGGGGAGCGGGGCTACACCTTC
TRBV4-1,-,-,TRBJ1-2,CASSQVSGQIYGYTF,TGCGCCAGCAGCCAAGTCTCTGGACAGATCTATGGCTACACCTTC
TRBV4-1,TRBD2,-,TRBJ2-7,CASSQVGTSRGGEQYF,TGCGCCAGCAGCCAAGTAGGGACTAGCCGGGGGGGAGAGCAGTACTTC
TRBV9,-,-,TRBJ2-1,CASSVAVSSYNEQFF,TGTGCCAGCAGCGTAGCCGTTTCCTCCTACAATGAGCAGTTCTTC
TRBV10-3,TRBD1,few,TRBJ1-3,CAISEGTVSGNTIYF,TGTGCCATCAGTGAAGGGACAGTCTCTGGAAACACCATATATTTT
TRBV6-4,-,-,TRBJ2-2,CASSDSRGTGELFF,TGTGCCAGCAGTGACTCGAGGGGGACCGGGGAGCTGTTTTTT
TRBV7-9,-,-,TRBJ2-7,CASSAAYEQYF,TGTGCCAGCAGCGCGGCCTACGAGCAGTACTTC
TRBV18,-,-,TRBJ1-6,CASSPGQTQNSPLHF,TGTGCCAGCTCACCAGGGCAGACCCAGAATTCACCCCTCCACTTT
TRBV12-3/TRBV12-4,TRBD1,-,TRBJ1-1,CASSLEGQEAFF,TGTGCCAGCAGCCTTGAGGGACAGGAAGCTTTCTTT
TRBV4-1,-,-,TRBJ2-4,CASSPRGEDARDIQYF,TGCGCCAGCAGCCCCCGCGGGGAGGATGCTCGGGACATTCAGTACTTC
TRBV7-6,TRBD1,few,TRBJ1-6,CASSLAPTGWNSPLHF,TGTGCCAGCAGCTTAGCGCCGACAGGGTGGAATTCACCCCTCCACTTT
TRBV7-8,-,-,TRBJ1-6,CASSLITGRYNSPLHF,TGTGCCAGCAGCTTAATAACCGGGAGATATAATTCACCCCTCCACTTT
TRBV5-6,-,-,TRBJ2-7,CASSRGRSSYEQYF,TGTGCCAGCAGCCGGGGGAGATCCTCCTACGAGCAGTACTTC
TRBV6-5,TRBD1,-,TRBJ1-1,CASRPGQGGTEAFF,TGTGCCAGCAGACCCGGACAGGGAGGCACTGAAGCTTTCTTT
TRBV7-2,-,once,TRBJ1-5,CASATVSNQPQHF,TGTGCCAGCGCGACAGTAAGCAATCAGCCCCAGCATTTT
TRBV11-1,-,-,TRBJ2-5,CASSDYSTEETQYF,TGTGCCAGCAGCGATTACAGCACCGAAGAGACCCAGTACTTC
TRBV6-6,TRBD1,-,TRBJ1-2,CASSYGGQGRYGYTF,TGTGCCAGCAGTTACGGGGGACAGGGGCGCTATGGCTACACCTTC
TRBV18,-,-,TRBJ2-4,CASSPGGLGNIQYF,TGTGCCAGCTCACCTGGGGGCCTTGGAAACATTCAGTACTTC
TRBV5-5,-,-,TRBJ1-1,CASSLSALNTEAFF,TGTGCCAGCAGCTTGAGCGCCTTGAACACTGAAGCTTTCTTT
TRBV5-1,TRBD2,-,TRBJ2-1,CASSLASLAGAYNEQFF,TGCGCCAGCAGCTTGGCTTCCCTAGCGGGGGCTTACAATGAGCAGTTCTTC
TRBV7-9,-,-,TRBJ2-1,CASSLREMNEQFF,TGTGCCAGCAGCTTGAGGGAGATGAATGAGCAGTTCTTC
TRBV6-1,-,-,TRBJ2-7,CASSEAILGSYEQYF,TGTGCCAGCAGTGAAGCGATACTAGGGTCCTACGAGCAGTACTTC
TRBV7-8,-,-,TRBJ1-5,CASSSQGGQPQHF,TGTGCCAGCAGTTCCCAGGGTGGTCAGCCCCAGCATTTT
TRBV29-1,-,-,TRBJ1-3,CSVVSSGNTIYF,TGCAGCGTTGTTAGCTCTGGAAACACCATATATTTT
TRBV2,-,-,TRBJ2-3,CASSLWLRTDTQYF,TGTGCCAGCAGTCTTTGGCTCCGCACAGATACGCAGTATTTT
TRBV5-1,TRBD1,-,TRBJ1-5,CASSFLGQANQPQHF,TGCGCCAGCAGCTTTCTCGGACAGGCCAATCAGCCCCAGCATTTT
TRBV28,TRBD2,-,TRBJ2-7,CASSPQVGREYF,TGTGCCAGCAGTCCTCAGGTCGGGAGGGAGTACTTC
TRBV5-1,-,-,TRBJ1-1,CASRGEGRTEAFF,TGCGCCAGCAGGGGAGAGGGGAGGACTGAAGCTTTCTTT